This TCR beta chain was obtained from a study of blood T cell repertoires in COVID-19. Study information: Donors in the United States, Italy and Spain gave samples during acute or convalescent COVID-19. Sources were T cells, B-cell-depleted T cells, or PBMCs; the material itself was cDNA or gDNA.

How the authors handled the data: Amplification of reference gene primers provided the estimated nucleated cell counts. The data were produced by immunoSEQ multiplex PCR, yet TCRdb's version contains in-frame clones alone and is incomplete. The V and J calls and the clone size are those of that table, but D and trimming were determined from the DNA. Here the sample spans 250,000 to 350,000 clones, 84% being singletons. Followed longitudinally, the Seattle patients had been enrolled during active infection. Input material: peripheral blood. The sequence derives from a person aged 65 to 85 with COVID-19, enrolled during active disease.

The CDR3 bases are TGTGCCAGCAGTTTAATCGGCGGGAGGGCCTACGAGCAGTACTTC. This sequence encodes CASSLIGGRAYEQYF. J is TRBJ2-7 and V is TRBV28, with 9 bases identical to TRBD2. Germline V gene sequence: CDR1 MDHEN, CDR2 SYDVKM. The ends lost 2 bases at V and 2 bases at J; junction bases unmatched: 4. The CDR3 contains 15 residues. The full variable domain, its missing parts supplied by reference TRBV28 and TRBJ2-7, is DVKVTQSSRYLVKRTGEKVFLECVQDMDHENMFWYRQDPGLGLRLIYFSYDVKMKEKGDIPEGYSVSREKKERFSLILESASTNQTSMYLCASSLIGGRAYEQYFGPGTRLTVT.